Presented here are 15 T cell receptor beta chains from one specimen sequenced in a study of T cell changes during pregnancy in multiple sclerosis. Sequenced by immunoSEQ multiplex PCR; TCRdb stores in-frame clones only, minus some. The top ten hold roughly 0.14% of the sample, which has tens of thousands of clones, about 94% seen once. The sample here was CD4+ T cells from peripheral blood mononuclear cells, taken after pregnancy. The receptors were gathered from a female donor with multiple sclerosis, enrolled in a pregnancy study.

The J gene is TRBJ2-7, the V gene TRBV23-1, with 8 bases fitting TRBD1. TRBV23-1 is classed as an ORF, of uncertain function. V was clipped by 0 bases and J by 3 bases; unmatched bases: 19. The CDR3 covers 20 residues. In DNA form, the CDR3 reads TGCGCCAGCAGTCAATCCCCGACAGGGGCTCACCGCCGTAAACTCTACGAGCAGTACTTC. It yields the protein CASSQSPTGAHRRKLYEQYF.

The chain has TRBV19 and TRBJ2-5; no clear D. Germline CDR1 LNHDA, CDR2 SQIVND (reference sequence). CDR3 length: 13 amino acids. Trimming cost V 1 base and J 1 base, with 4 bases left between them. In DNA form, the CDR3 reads TGTGCCAGTAGTATAGGAGTCCAAGAGACCCAGTACTTC. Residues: CASSIGVQETQYF.

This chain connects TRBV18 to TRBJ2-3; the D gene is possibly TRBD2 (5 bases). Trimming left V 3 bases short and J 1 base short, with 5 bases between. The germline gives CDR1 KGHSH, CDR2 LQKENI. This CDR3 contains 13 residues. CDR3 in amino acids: CASSPRGTDTQYF. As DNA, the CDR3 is TGTGCCAGCTCACCGAGGGGCACAGATACGCAGTATTTT.

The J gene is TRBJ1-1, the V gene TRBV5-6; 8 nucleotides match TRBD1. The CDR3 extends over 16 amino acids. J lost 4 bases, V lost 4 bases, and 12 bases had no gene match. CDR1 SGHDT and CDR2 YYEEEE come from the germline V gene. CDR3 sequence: CASSRLTGVGGTEAFF. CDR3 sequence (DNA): TGTGCCAGCAGCAGACTGACAGGGGTAGGTGGCACTGAAGCTTTCTTT.

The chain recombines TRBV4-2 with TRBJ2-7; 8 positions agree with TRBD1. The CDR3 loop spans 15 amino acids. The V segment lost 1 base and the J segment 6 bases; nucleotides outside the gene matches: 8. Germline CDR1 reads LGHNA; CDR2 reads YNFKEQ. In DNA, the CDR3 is TGTGCCAGCAGCCAAGGAGGGACAGGTATCAGCGAGCAGTACTTC. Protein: CASSQGGTGISEQYF.

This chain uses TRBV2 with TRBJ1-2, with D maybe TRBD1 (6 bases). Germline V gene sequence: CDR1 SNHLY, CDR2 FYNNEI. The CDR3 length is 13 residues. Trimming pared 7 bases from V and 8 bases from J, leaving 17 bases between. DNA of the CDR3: TGTGCCAGCACGTGGGATCCTAGGGGGGGCTACACCTTC. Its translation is CASTWDPRGGYTF.

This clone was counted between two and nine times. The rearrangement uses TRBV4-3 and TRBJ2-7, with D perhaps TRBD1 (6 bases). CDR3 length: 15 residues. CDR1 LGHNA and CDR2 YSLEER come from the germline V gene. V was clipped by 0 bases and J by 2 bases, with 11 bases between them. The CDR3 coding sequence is TGCGCCAGCAGCCAAGAGACCAGGGGCGCCTACGAGCAGTACTTC. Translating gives CASSQETRGAYEQYF.

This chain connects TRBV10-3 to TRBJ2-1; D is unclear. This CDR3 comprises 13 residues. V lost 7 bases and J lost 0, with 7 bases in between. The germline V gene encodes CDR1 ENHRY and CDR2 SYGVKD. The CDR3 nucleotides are TGTGCCATCAACACTAACTCCTACAATGAGCAGTTCTTC. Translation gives CAINTNSYNEQFF.

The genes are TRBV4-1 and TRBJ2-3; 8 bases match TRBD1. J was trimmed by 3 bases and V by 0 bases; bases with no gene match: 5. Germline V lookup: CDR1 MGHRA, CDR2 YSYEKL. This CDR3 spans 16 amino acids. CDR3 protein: CASSQEGRGLTDTQYF. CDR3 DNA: TGCGCCAGCAGCCAAGAAGGCAGGGGGCTGACAGATACGCAGTATTTT.

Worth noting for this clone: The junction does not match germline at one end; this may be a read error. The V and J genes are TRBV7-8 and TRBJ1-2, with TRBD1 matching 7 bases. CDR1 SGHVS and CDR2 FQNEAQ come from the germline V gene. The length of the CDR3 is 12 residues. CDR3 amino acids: CASSLATGTVVF. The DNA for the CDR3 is TGTGCCAGCAGCTTAGCGACAGGGACAGTTGTCTTC.

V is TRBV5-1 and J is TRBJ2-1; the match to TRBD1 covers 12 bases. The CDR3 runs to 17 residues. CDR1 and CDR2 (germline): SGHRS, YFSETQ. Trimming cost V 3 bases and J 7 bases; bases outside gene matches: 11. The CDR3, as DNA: TGCGCCAGCAGCTGGAGGGTCCCGGGACAGGGGGCGAATGAGCAGTTCTTC. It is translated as CASSWRVPGQGANEQFF.

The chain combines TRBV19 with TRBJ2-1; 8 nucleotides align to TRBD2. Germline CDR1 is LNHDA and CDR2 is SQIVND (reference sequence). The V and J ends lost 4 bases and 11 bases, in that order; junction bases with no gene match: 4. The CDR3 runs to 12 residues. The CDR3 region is CASSTTSGQQFF. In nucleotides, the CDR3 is TGTGCCAGTAGTACCACTAGCGGCCAGCAGTTCTTC. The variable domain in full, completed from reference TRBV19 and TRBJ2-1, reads DGGITQSPKYLFRKEGQNVTLSCEQNLNHDAMYWYRQDPGQGLRLIYYSQIVNDFQKGDIAEGYSVSREKKESFPLTVTSAQKNPTAFYLCASSTTSGQQFFGPGTRLTVL.

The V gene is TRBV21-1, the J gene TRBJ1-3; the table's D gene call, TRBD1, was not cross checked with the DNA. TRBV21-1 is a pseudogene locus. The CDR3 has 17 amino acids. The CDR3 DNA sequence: TGTGCCAGCAGCAAAGCCAAACAGGACGATACTGGAAACACCATATATTTT. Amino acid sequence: CASSKAKQDDTGNTIYF.

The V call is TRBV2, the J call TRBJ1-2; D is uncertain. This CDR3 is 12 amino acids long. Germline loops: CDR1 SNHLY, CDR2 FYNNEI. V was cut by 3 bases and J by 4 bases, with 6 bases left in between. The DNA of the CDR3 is TGTGCCAGCAGTGACGAGTTCTATGGCTACACCTTC. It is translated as CASSDEFYGYTF.

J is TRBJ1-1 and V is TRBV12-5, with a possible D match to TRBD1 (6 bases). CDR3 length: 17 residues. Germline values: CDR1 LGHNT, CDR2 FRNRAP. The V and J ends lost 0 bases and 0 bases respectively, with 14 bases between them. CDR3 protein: CASGLVVQGEMNTEAFF. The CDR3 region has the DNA TGTGCTAGTGGTTTGGTAGTACAGGGTGAGATGAACACTGAAGCTTTCTTT.